The 25 T cell receptor beta chains given below trace back to one sample, sequenced in a study of T-cell reconstitution after alpha-beta-depleted transplantation in children. TCRbeta library construction was performed incorporating unique molecular identifiers. MiXCR, applied by TCRdb to the PCR reads, yields one record per CDR3 protein. The repertoire holds around 140,000 distinct CDR3 sequences, with 8.5% to 10% as singletons. The starting material was PBMCs, mostly from graft donor cells, obtained 180 days after TCRalphabeta/CD19-depleted stem cell transplant. These receptor sequences come from a female patient aged 2-10 years who had a stem cell transplant for congenital amegakaryocytic thrombocytopenia, so the T cells may come from the graft donor.

The chain combines TRBV11-1 with TRBJ2-7; the D gene is possibly TRBD2 (7 bases). The length of the CDR3 is 16 residues. CDR1 and CDR2 from the germline V gene are SGHAT and FQDESV (reference sequence). V gave up 5 bases and J gave up 0 bases, with 17 bases separating them. The CDR3 coding sequence is TGTGCCAGCAGCCCCGGCCCGGGGGGCTCCTCCTACGAGCAGTACTTC. Translated: CASSPGPGGSSYEQYF. The full variable domain, rest sourced from reference TRBV11-1 and TRBJ2-7, is EAEVAQSPRYKITEKSQAVAFWCDPISGHATLYWYRQILGQGPELLVQFQDESVVDDSQLPKDRFSAERLKGVDSTLKIQPAELGDSAMYLCASSPGPGGSSYEQYFGPGTRLTVT.

There are many counts of this clonotype. The chain couples TRBV5-6 to TRBJ2-5; D ambiguous. V gave up 0 bases and J gave up 5 bases, with 11 bases separating them. This CDR3 spans 14 amino acids. CDR1 is SGHDT and CDR2 is YYEEEE in the germline V gene. The CDR3 region has the DNA TGTGCCAGCAGCTTGGTTAGGGCTTGGGAGACCCAGTACTTC. Protein sequence: CASSLVRAWETQYF.

This clonotype was observed a few times. This sequence joins TRBV20-1 and TRBJ2-7, with 9 bases lining up with TRBD1. The CDR3 extends over 14 amino acids. The germline gives CDR1 DFQATT, CDR2 SNEGSKA (reference sequence). With 4 bases clipped from V and 3 bases from J, the junction kept 7 bases outside the gene matches. The CDR3 DNA follows: TGCAGTGCTATTGACAGGGGGTTCCACTACGAGCAGTACTTC. Translated: CSAIDRGFHYEQYF.

This clonotype came up many times. The genes are TRBV29-1 and TRBJ2-5, with D uncertain. V shed 6 bases and J shed 3 bases, with 14 bases lying between them. Germline assignment: CDR1 SQVTM and CDR2 ANQGSEA. The CDR3 runs 13 residues. This CDR3 is CSVLLRFKETQYF. The CDR3 region has the DNA TGCAGCGTCCTTCTTAGATTCAAAGAGACCCAGTACTTC.

This clonotype has ten or more counts. The rearrangement joins TRBV20-1 to TRBJ2-7, with D uncertain. The germline V gene encodes CDR1 DFQATT and CDR2 SNEGSKA (reference sequence). The V end was cut by 0 bases, the J end by 0 bases, with 15 bases between. The CDR3 extends over 16 amino acids. The CDR3 here is CSAREAARQSSYEQYF. The CDR3 DNA is TGCAGTGCTAGAGAGGCGGCGAGGCAAAGCTCCTACGAGCAGTACTTC.

In its sample, this clonotype was seen a few times. At one boundary the junction diverges from the germline segment, which might be a read error. The CDR3 region has the DNA TGTGCCAGCAGCTTGGTAGGGGTCGGGGCCAACGGCCTGACTTTC. Protein sequence: CASSLVGVGANGLTF. The chain employs TRBV5-6 and TRBJ2-6; D possibly matches TRBD1 or TRBD2 (5 bases each). Germline-derived CDR1 and CDR2 are SGHDT and YYEEEE. The CDR3 totals 15 residues.

The sample holds many counts of this clonotype. The rearrangement joins TRBV12-3 or TRBV12-4 to TRBJ1-4, with D possibly being TRBD1 (6 bases). V dropped 6 bases and J dropped 6 bases, with 17 bases sitting between them. This CDR3 has 15 residues. CDR3 sequence reads: CASRRSVQGDEKLFF. CDR3 nucleotides: TGTGCCAGCAGACGGTCGGTACAGGGAGATGAAAAACTGTTTTTT.

This clonotype has a handful of counts. This chain links TRBV7-8 with TRBJ1-3; 10 bases are a match to TRBD1. The CDR3 contains 16 residues. Trimming at V came to 0 bases and at J to 4 bases, leaving 3 bases not matched to a gene. Germline values: CDR1 SGHVS, CDR2 FQNEAQ. The CDR3 sequence is CASSLAGTGVGNTIYF. DNA of the CDR3: TGTGCCAGCAGCTTAGCAGGGACAGGGGTCGGAAACACCATATATTTT.

This clonotype showed up many times. This chain links TRBV7-2 with TRBJ2-7; TRBD2 aligns across 13 bases. This CDR3 has 17 amino acids. Trimming at V came to 5 bases and at J to 2 bases, leaving 9 bases not matched to a gene. Looked up from germline, CDR1 is SGHTA and CDR2 is FQGNSA. CDR3 protein: CASSRAGTSGNTYEQYF. CDR3 nucleotide sequence: TGTGCCAGCAGCAGAGCCGGGACTAGCGGGAATACCTACGAGCAGTACTTC.

This clonotype was seen a handful of times. The chain carries TRBV28 and TRBJ2-7; D may match TRBD1 or TRBD2 (5 bases each). Trimming shortened V by 8 bases and J by 0 bases, and 14 bases separated the two germline ends. In germline, CDR1 is MDHEN, CDR2 SYDVKM. The CDR3 is 14 amino acids. The chain's CDR3 is CASQNLGDSYEQYF. The CDR3 DNA reads TGTGCCAGCCAAAATCTGGGGGACTCCTACGAGCAGTACTTC.

There are a few counts of this clonotype. The chain is built from TRBV20-1 and TRBJ1-1, with 9 bases aligning to TRBD1. The trim removed 7 bases at V and 0 bases at J, leaving 6 bases unmatched. The CDR3 runs to 14 residues. Germline V gene data show CDR1 as DFQATT and CDR2 as SNEGSKA (reference sequence). The chain's CDR3 is CSVSQGAVNTEAFF. Here the CDR3 DNA reads TGCAGTGTGTCACAGGGGGCCGTGAACACTGAAGCTTTCTTT.

The J gene is TRBJ2-5, the V gene TRBV23-1; 8 bases are shared with TRBD1. TRBV23-1 is flagged as an ORF with uncertain function. The CDR3 totals 15 residues. V shed 6 bases, J shed 2 bases, and the junction held 8 bases outside the gene matches. The CDR3 DNA reads TGCGCCAGCAGAGGACAGGGAACCTATCAAGAGACCCAGTACTTC. It is translated as CASRGQGTYQETQYF.

This clonotype was seen at least ten times. With a much larger clone just one base away, this may be a read error. V usage is TRBV5-1 and J usage is TRBJ2-6, with D tentatively TRBD1 (6 bases). Germline V CDR1 and CDR2: SGHRS, YFSETQ. The CDR3 runs 14 residues. DNA of the CDR3: TGCGCCAGCAGTTGGGGTTCAGGGGCCAACGGCCTGACTTTC. Its protein product is CASSWGSGANGLTF.

V usage is TRBV20-1 and J usage is TRBJ2-1; 7 bases agree with TRBD2. The CDR3 contains 13 residues. V shed 6 bases and J 9 bases; nucleotides not matched to a gene: 11. The germline V gene has CDR1 DFQATT and CDR2 SNEGSKA (reference sequence). CDR3 DNA: TGCAGTGCCGGACTAGTTTTTTCTGCTGAGCAGTTCTTC. Its protein is CSAGLVFSAEQFF.

In this sample, this clonotype turned up many times. The J gene is TRBJ1-6, the V gene TRBV7-2; no clear D. Germline V gene sequence: CDR1 SGHTA, CDR2 FQGNSA. V was cut by 5 bases and J by 10 bases, with 9 bases left in between. The CDR3 is 12 residues long. CDR3 nucleotides: TGTGCCAGCAGCCCCCTCGGCTCACCCCTCCACTTT. Protein sequence: CASSPLGSPLHF.

This clonotype appeared many times. The rearrangement links TRBV28 to TRBJ2-3; 9 positions agree with TRBD2. Germline V gene data show CDR1 as MDHEN and CDR2 as SYDVKM. CDR3 length: 16 amino acids. V was pared by 5 bases and J by 4 bases, with 10 bases of the junction left unmatched. In DNA form, the CDR3 reads TGTGCCAGCAGTCCCCTAGTAGCGGGGGCACCAGATACGCAGTATTTT. Its protein is CASSPLVAGAPDTQYF.

This clonotype has a count of ten or more. This chain uses TRBV3-1 with TRBJ2-7, with D perhaps TRBD1 (6 bases). CDR3 length: 14 amino acids. Trimming pared 2 bases from V and 2 bases from J, leaving 10 bases between. CDR1 is LGHDT, CDR2 YNNKEL, per germline (reference sequence). The CDR3 reads CASSQMTGAYEQYF. Here the CDR3 DNA reads TGTGCCAGCAGCCAAATGACAGGAGCCTACGAGCAGTACTTC.

Concerning this clonotype: Germline is not matched at one junction end, which may reflect a read error. The J gene is TRBJ1-2, the V gene TRBV3-1; D is perhaps TRBD1 (6 bases). The germline V gene has CDR1 LGHDT and CDR2 YNNKEL (reference sequence). The CDR3 loop spans 15 amino acids. The DNA of the CDR3 is TGTGCCAGCAGACAAGGGACAAGGAGTATCTATGGCTACACCTTC. It encodes CASRQGTRSIYGYTF.

This clonotype was counted ten times or more. This chain links TRBV28 with TRBJ2-5; no definite D call. This CDR3 has 12 residues. The V end was cut by 3 bases, the J end by 5 bases, with 7 bases between. Germline V CDR1 and CDR2: MDHEN, SYDVKM. The CDR3 region has the DNA TGTGCCAGCAGTTTTGAGATGGAGACCCAGTACTTC. As protein: CASSFEMETQYF.

The chain employs TRBV27 and TRBJ1-6; D not certain. The V end lost 6 bases, the J end lost 10 bases, and 16 bases lay between the germline ends. There are 14 residues in the CDR3. Germline lookup yields CDR1 MNHEY and CDR2 SMNVEV (reference sequence). As DNA, the CDR3 is TGTGCCAGCAGCCTCTTTGATCCCGGCTCACCCCTCCACTTT. Translation: CASSLFDPGSPLHF.

This clonotype showed up many times. The chain uses TRBV11-2 and TRBJ2-5; D is tentatively TRBD1 or TRBD2 (5 bases each). The germline V and J ends were trimmed by 4 bases and 1 base, with 10 bases remaining between them. Germline V gene lookup returns CDR1 SGHAT and CDR2 FQNNGV. The length of the CDR3 is 14 residues. The CDR3 DNA reads as TGTGCCAGCAGCTCGGGGCGAATCCAAGAGACCCAGTACTTC. As protein: CASSSGRIQETQYF.

This clonotype has at least ten counts. The chain recombines TRBV7-2 with TRBJ1-4; no definite D call. Germline V gene data show CDR1 as SGHTA and CDR2 as FQGNSA. Trimming left V 3 bases short and J 4 bases short, with 3 bases between. The CDR3 runs to 12 residues. The CDR3 protein is CASSFYNEKLFF. The CDR3 DNA reads TGTGCCAGCAGCTTCTATAATGAAAAACTGTTTTTT.

The CDR3 spells CSASQQGNQPQHF. DNA for the CDR3: TGCAGTGCTAGTCAGCAGGGCAATCAGCCCCAGCATTTT. The rearrangement uses TRBV20-1 and TRBJ1-5; the D is unclear. The V end was cut by 3 bases, the J end by 2 bases, with 8 bases between. Looked up from germline, CDR1 is DFQATT and CDR2 is SNEGSKA (reference sequence). The CDR3 has 13 residues.

This clonotype was observed at least ten times. The gene calls are TRBV20-1 and TRBJ2-7; no clear D gene. The V end lost 0 bases, the J end lost 4 bases, and 10 bases lay between the germline ends. CDR1 DFQATT and CDR2 SNEGSKA come from the germline V gene (reference sequence). The CDR3 covers 13 residues. The CDR3 loop is CSARDHGWYEQYF. In DNA form, the CDR3 reads TGCAGTGCTAGAGATCACGGTTGGTACGAGCAGTACTTC.

This clonotype was counted at least ten times. The chain has TRBV11-2 and TRBJ2-7; 10 bases fit TRBD1. This CDR3 is built from 16 residues. Germline lookup yields CDR1 SGHAT and CDR2 FQNNGV. V was pared by 5 bases and J by 2 bases, with 9 bases of the junction left unmatched. The CDR3 loop reads CASSPLGGTGAYEQYF. CDR3 coding DNA: TGTGCCAGCAGCCCCCTTGGAGGGACAGGGGCCTACGAGCAGTACTTC. Using reference TRBV11-2 and TRBJ2-7 for the parts outside the CDR3, the full variable domain is EAGVAQSPRYKIIEKRQSVAFWCNPISGHATLYWYQQILGQGPKLLIQFQNNGVVDDSQLPKDRFSAERLKGVDSTLKIQPAKLEDSAVYLCASSPLGGTGAYEQYFGPGTRLTVT.